This is a list of T cell receptor beta chains from one sample in a study of beta chain features in type 1 diabetes. The table came from immunoSEQ multiplex PCR; TCRdb's copy has only in-frame clones and leaves some out. This sample has around 310,000 clones, with approximately 13% found just once. Sequenced material: naive CD4+ T cells from blood. The receptors originated from a woman in her late teens or twenties with type 1 diabetes. Both conserved end residues are part of each CDR3. A D gene is named only where the DNA matches it firmly. Clone size appears in some rows only: once, few, many, or a class for an expanded clone.

cdr3_nt,cdr3_aa,d_call,v_call,clone_size,j_call
TGCGCCAGCAGCCAGCCGACGAGGGGGAAAAACATTCAGTACTTC,CASSQPTRGKNIQYF,NA,TRBV4-1,NA,TRBJ2-4
TGTGCCTGGAGTGTAAGCCGAACGCAGGGGGCCTATCAGCCCCAGCATTTT,CAWSVSRTQGAYQPQHF,TRBD1,TRBV30,NA,TRBJ1-5
TGTGCCAGTAGTGGATCTAGCGGGACCTACCTCGCGAACACCGGGGAGCTGTTTTTT,CASSGSSGTYLANTGELFF,TRBD2,TRBV19,NA,TRBJ2-2
TGCGCCAGCAGCTTTGAAGGAGGGGAGAGGGGGCCCTTT,CASSFEGGERGPF,TRBD1,TRBV5-1,NA,TRBJ1-1
TGCGCCAGCAGTCAGGGGACAGGTAACGACTACGAGCAGTACTTC,CASSQGTGNDYEQYF,TRBD1,TRBV23-1,NA,TRBJ2-7
TGCGCCAGCACTGCGTCGGGGTTCTATGGCTACACCTTC,CASTASGFYGYTF,NA,TRBV5-1,NA,TRBJ1-2
TGTGCCAGTAGTATAGGGACAGGGGAAACAATGAGGCAGTTCTTC,CASSIGTGETMRQFF,TRBD1,TRBV19,few,TRBJ2-1
TGCAGCGTTGTACCCAGGGGGACAGGGGGCGGCAATACGCAGTATTTT,CSVVPRGTGGGNTQYF,TRBD1,TRBV29-1,NA,TRBJ2-3
TGCGCCAGCAGCCAAGGGTTGGAGTCCTACAATGAGCAGTTCTTC,CASSQGLESYNEQFF,NA,TRBV4-1,few,TRBJ2-1
TGTGCCAGCAGTCTCGACAGGGTGGGAACCACTGAAGCTTTCTTT,CASSLDRVGTTEAFF,TRBD1,TRBV2,few,TRBJ1-1
TGTGCCAGCAAACCTAGCGGGCTTCAAGAGACCCAGTACTTC,CASKPSGLQETQYF,TRBD2,TRBV2,few,TRBJ2-5
TGCGCCAGCAGCCGTTTCCTCCCTAGCACAGATACGCAGTATTTT,CASSRFLPSTDTQYF,NA,TRBV5-1,NA,TRBJ2-3
TGTGCCTGGAGTCACTATCAAGAGACCCAGTACTTC,CAWSHYQETQYF,NA,TRBV30,NA,TRBJ2-5
TGTGCCAGCGGGCGGGGAGGTGACTATGGCTACACCTTC,CASGRGGDYGYTF,NA,TRBV2,once,TRBJ1-2
TGTGCCAGCAGCTTAACCCTAGCGGGAGTCACAGATACGCAGTATTTT,CASSLTLAGVTDTQYF,TRBD2,TRBV7-9,few,TRBJ2-3